The entry that follows covers one TCR beta chain sequence. Its antigen is unknown. These data come from a study of T cell responses to AZD1222 COVID-19 vaccine. Study conclusions and caveats: Scientists sampled the repertoires only once the peak T cell response had passed. White British people made up most donors, females outnumbered males, and clonal diversity was possibly underestimated.

The assay was immunoSEQ multiplex PCR, and TCRdb's table has in-frame clones only and misses some. The data show 200,000 to 250,000 clones, more than 85% seen once. Germline CDR1 reads SGHDT; CDR2 reads YYEEEE. With 2 bases clipped from V and 9 bases from J, the junction kept 6 bases outside the gene matches. CDR3 length: 14 residues. The material sequenced was peripheral blood, taken on day 0 of MenACWY control vaccination. The gene calls are TRBV5-6 and TRBJ1-5; TRBD1 aligns across 9 bases. The receptor's source is an adult in good health. CDR3 in DNA: TGTGCCAGCAGCTTATACACAGGGGGCGGGCCCCAGCATTTT. This codes for CASSLYTGGGPQHF. The complete variable domain, with remaining parts taken from reference TRBV5-6 and TRBJ1-5, reads DAGVTQSPTHLIKTRGQQVTLRCSPKSGHDTVSWYQQALGQGPQFIFQYYEEEERQRGNFPDRFSGHQFPNYSSELNVNALLLGDSALYLCASSLYTGGGPQHFGDGTRLSIL.